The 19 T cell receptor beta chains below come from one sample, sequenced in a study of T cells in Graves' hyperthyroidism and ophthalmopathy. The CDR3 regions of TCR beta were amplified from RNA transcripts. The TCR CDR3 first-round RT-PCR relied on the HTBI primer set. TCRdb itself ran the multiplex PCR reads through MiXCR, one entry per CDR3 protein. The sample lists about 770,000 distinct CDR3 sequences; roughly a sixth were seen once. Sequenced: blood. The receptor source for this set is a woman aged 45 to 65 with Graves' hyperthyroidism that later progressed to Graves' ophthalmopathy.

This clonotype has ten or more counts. The CDR3 nucleotides read TGTGCCAGCAGTGCTAGCGGGGTGCGCACAGATACGCAGTATTTT. The encoded protein is CASSASGVRTDTQYF. The V gene is TRBV2, the J gene TRBJ2-3; the match to TRBD2 covers 9 bases. Trimming took 4 bases from V and 1 from J; bases not matched to a gene: 3. This CDR3 comprises 15 residues. Germline values: CDR1 SNHLY, CDR2 FYNNEI. Full variable domain (remainder filled in from reference TRBV2 and TRBJ2-3): EPEVTQTPSHQVTQMGQEVILRCVPISNHLYFYWYRQILGQKVEFLVSFYNNEISEKSEIFDDQFSVERPDGSNFTLKIRSTKLEDSAMYFCASSASGVRTDTQYFGPGTRLTVL.

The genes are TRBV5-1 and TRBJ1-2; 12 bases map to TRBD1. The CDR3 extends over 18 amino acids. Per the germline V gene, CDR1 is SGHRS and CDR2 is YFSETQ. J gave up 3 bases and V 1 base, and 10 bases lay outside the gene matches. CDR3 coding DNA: TGCGCCAGCAGCTTGTTCGGGACAGGGGGCGGGCCGGACTATGGCTACACCTTC. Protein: CASSLFGTGGGPDYGYTF.

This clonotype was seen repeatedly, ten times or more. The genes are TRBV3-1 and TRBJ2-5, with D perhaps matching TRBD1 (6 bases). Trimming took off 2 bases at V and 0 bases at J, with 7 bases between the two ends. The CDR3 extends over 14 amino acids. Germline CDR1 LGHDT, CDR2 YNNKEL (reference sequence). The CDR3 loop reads CASSQRQDQETQYF. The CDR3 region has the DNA TGTGCCAGCAGCCAACGACAGGACCAAGAGACCCAGTACTTC.

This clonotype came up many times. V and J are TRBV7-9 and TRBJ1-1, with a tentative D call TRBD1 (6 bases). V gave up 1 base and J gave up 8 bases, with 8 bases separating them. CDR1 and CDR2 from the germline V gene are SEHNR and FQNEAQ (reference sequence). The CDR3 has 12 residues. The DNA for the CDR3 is TGTGCCAGCAGCTTAGATGGGGGCGAAGCTTTCTTT. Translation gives CASSLDGGEAFF.

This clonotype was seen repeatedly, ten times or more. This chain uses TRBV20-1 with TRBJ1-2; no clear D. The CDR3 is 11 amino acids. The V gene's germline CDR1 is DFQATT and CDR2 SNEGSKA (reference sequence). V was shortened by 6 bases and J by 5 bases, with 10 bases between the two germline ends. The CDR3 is CSATGPYGYTF. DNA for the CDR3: TGCAGTGCAACCGGTCCTTATGGCTACACCTTC.

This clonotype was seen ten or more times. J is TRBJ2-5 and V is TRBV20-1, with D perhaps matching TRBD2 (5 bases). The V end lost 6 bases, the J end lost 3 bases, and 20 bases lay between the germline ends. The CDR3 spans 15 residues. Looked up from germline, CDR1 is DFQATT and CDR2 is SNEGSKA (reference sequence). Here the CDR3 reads CSALKDSLEEETQYF. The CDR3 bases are TGCAGTGCCCTAAAGGACTCATTGGAAGAAGAGACCCAGTACTTC.

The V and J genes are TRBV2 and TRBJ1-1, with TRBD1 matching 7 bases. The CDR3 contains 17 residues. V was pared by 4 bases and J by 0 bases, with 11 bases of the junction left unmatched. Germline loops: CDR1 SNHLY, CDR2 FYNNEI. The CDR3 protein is CASSGGTAPNLNTEAFF. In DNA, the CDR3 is TGTGCCAGCAGTGGCGGGACAGCTCCTAACCTGAACACTGAAGCTTTCTTT.

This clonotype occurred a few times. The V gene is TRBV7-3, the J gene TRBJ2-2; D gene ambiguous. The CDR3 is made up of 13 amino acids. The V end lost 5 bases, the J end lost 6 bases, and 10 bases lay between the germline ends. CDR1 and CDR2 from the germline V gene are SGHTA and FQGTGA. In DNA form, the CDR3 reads TGTGCCAGCAGCCCCACAAAGGCCGGGGAGCTGTTTTTT. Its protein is CASSPTKAGELFF.

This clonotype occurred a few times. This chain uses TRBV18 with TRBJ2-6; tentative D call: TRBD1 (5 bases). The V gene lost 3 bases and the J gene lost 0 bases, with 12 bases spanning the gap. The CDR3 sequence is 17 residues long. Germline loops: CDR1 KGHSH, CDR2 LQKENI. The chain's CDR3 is CASSPRQGISGANVLTF. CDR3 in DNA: TGTGCCAGCTCACCCCGGCAGGGAATCTCTGGGGCCAACGTCCTGACTTTC.

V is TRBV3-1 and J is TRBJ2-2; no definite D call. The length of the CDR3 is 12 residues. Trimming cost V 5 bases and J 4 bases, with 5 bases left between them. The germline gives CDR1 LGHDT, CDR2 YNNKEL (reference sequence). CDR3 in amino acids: CASSIITGELFF. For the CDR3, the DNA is TGTGCCAGCAGCATCATCACCGGGGAGCTGTTTTTT.

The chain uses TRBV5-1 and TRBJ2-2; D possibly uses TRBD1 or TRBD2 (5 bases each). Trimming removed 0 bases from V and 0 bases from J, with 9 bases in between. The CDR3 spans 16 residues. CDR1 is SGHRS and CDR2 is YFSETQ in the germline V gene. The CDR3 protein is CASSLAVGANTGELFF. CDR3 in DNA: TGCGCCAGCAGCTTGGCCGTGGGGGCGAACACCGGGGAGCTGTTTTTT. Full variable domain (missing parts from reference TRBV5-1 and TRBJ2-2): KAGVTQTPRYLIKTRGQQVTLSCSPISGHRSVSWYQQTPGQGLQFLFEYFSETQRNKGNFPGRFSGRQFSNSRSEMNVSTLELGDSALYLCASSLAVGANTGELFFGEGSRLTVL.

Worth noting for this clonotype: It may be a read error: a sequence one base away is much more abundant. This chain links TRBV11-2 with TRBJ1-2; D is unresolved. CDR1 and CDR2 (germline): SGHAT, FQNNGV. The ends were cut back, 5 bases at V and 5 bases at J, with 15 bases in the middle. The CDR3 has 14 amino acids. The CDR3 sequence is CASSVRTNSYGYTF. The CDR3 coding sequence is TGTGCCAGCAGCGTAAGGACGAACTCGTATGGCTACACCTTC. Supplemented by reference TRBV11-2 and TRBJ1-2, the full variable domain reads EAGVAQSPRYKIIEKRQSVAFWCNPISGHATLYWYQQILGQGPKLLIQFQNNGVVDDSQLPKDRFSAERLKGVDSTLKIQPAKLEDSAVYLCASSVRTNSYGYTFGSGTRLTVV.

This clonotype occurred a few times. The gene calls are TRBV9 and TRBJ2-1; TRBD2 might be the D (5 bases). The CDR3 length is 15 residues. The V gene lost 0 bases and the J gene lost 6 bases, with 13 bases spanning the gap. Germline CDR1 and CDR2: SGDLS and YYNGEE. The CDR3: CASSVGPAAGNEQFF. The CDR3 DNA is TGTGCCAGCAGCGTAGGGCCTGCGGCGGGCAATGAGCAGTTCTTC.

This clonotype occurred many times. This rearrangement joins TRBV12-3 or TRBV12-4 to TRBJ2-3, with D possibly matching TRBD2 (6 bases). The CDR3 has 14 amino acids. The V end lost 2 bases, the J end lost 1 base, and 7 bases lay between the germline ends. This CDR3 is CASSLPSGTDTQYF. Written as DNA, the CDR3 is TGTGCCAGCAGTTTACCTAGCGGCACAGATACGCAGTATTTT.

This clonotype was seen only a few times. The DNA for the CDR3 is TGTGCCAGCAGTTACTCGGCGGCGAATGAGCAGTTCTTC. It yields the protein CASSYSAANEQFF. V is TRBV6-5 and J is TRBJ2-1; no definite D call. The V and J ends lost 0 bases and 7 bases respectively, with 7 bases between them. Germline V lookup: CDR1 MNHEY, CDR2 SVGAGI. CDR3 length: 13 amino acids.

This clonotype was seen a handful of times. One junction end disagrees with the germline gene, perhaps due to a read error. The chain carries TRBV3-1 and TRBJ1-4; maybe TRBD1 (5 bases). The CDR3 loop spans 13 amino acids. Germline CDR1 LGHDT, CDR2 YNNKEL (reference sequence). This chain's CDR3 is CAGSQARVEKLFF. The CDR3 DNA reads TGTGCCGGCAGCCAAGCCAGGGTTGAAAAACTGTTTTTT.

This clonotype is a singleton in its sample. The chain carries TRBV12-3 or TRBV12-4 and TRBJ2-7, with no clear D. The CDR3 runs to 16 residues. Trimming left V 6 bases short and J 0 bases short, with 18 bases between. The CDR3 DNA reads TGTGCCAGCAGCGTAAGAGGATCAGCGAGCTCCTACGAGCAGTACTTC. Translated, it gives CASSVRGSASSYEQYF.

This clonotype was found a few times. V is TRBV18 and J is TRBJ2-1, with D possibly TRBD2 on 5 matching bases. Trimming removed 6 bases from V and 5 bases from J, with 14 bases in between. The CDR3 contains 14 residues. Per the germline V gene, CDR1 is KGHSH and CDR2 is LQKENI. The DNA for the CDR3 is TGTGCCAGCTCCCTTGTACTCGGGGACAATGAGCAGTTCTTC. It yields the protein CASSLVLGDNEQFF.

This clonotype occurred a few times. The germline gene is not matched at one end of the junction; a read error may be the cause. This CDR3 reads CASRLGEGGYTF. CDR3 nucleotide sequence: TGTGCCAGCAGATTAGGGGAGGGCGGCTACACCTTC. V usage is TRBV12-3 or TRBV12-4 and J usage is TRBJ1-2; D might be TRBD1 (5 bases). This CDR3 region has 12 residues.